Each of the 27 T cell receptor beta chains below was sequenced from the same sample in a study of blood T cell repertoires in COVID-19. Only in-frame clones appear in the TCRdb table, and some are missing; sequencing was by immunoSEQ multiplex PCR. The repertoire holds roughly 73,000 clones, approximately 80% seen once, with roughly 22% in the top ten. The source material was peripheral blood. The receptors originated from a woman in her 70s with acute or convalescent COVID-19.

This clone appeared a few times. The chain carries TRBV14 and TRBJ1-1; perhaps TRBD1 as D (6 bases). Germline-derived CDR1 and CDR2 are SGHDN and FVKESK. V lost 3 bases and J lost 7, with 12 bases in between. The CDR3 totals 13 residues. The CDR3 DNA reads as TGTGCCAGCAGCCAGCAGGGGAATCGTGAAGCTTTCTTT. It is translated as CASSQQGNREAFF.

The chain has TRBV24-1 and TRBJ2-7; TRBD1 might be the D (6 bases). The CDR3 covers 9 residues. Per the germline V gene, CDR1 is KGHDR and CDR2 is SFDVKD. The V gene lost 8 bases and the J gene lost 12 bases, with 10 bases spanning the gap. The CDR3 spells CATTGHLYF. The CDR3 nucleotides are TGTGCCACCACGGGACACCTGTACTTC.

The chain has TRBV5-1 and TRBJ1-4, with D possibly matching TRBD1 (5 bases). Looked up from germline, CDR1 is SGHRS and CDR2 is YFSETQ. Trimming cost V 4 bases and J 2 bases, with 15 bases left between them. This CDR3 has 16 residues. The CDR3 DNA follows: TGCGCCAGCAGCCTTCGGGGGTCAGCCACTAATGAAAAACTGTTTTTT. It is translated as CASSLRGSATNEKLFF.

The chain carries TRBV3-1 (or the pseudogene TRBV3-2) and TRBJ2-7; 7 bases agree with TRBD1. The CDR3 consists of 13 residues. Germline CDR1 is LGHDT and CDR2 is YNNKEL (reference sequence). V lost 4 bases to trimming and J lost 2 bases; unmatched junction nucleotides: 2. Written as DNA, the CDR3 is TGTGCCAGCAGCCCGACAGGGCCCTACGAGCAGTACTTC. Translation: CASSPTGPYEQYF.

The V and J genes are TRBV11-2 and TRBJ1-5, with D maybe TRBD1 (5 bases). There are 17 residues in the CDR3. The ends were cut back, 2 bases at V and 7 bases at J, with 21 bases in the middle. Germline V gene sequence: CDR1 SGHAT, CDR2 FQNNGV. The CDR3 nucleotides read TGTGCCAGCAGCTTAAGAGCGGGTGGGGGGATCGGGCAGCCCCAGCATTTT. Translated, it gives CASSLRAGGGIGQPQHF.

V is TRBV19 and J is TRBJ2-1; 9 nucleotides line up with TRBD2. J was trimmed by 4 bases and V by 5 bases; bases with no gene match: 9. The CDR3 spans 16 residues. CDR1 is LNHDA and CDR2 is SQIVND in the germline V gene (reference sequence). This CDR3 is CASSPPGAGGYNEQFF. The CDR3 DNA reads TGTGCCAGTAGTCCACCGGGAGCGGGGGGTTACAATGAGCAGTTCTTC.

This chain connects TRBV28 to TRBJ1-5; maybe TRBD1 (6 bases). V gave up 4 bases and J gave up 1 base, with 11 bases separating them. This CDR3 spans 15 amino acids. CDR1 and CDR2 (germline): MDHEN, SYDVKM. The CDR3 DNA reads TGTGCCAGCAGTTCCGGAGACAGGAGCAATCAGCCCCAGCATTTT. Protein sequence: CASSSGDRSNQPQHF.

J is TRBJ2-7 and V is TRBV18; a weak D match, TRBD2 (7 bases). The germline V gene has CDR1 KGHSH and CDR2 LQKENI. Trimming left V 3 bases short and J 0 bases short, with 21 bases between. The CDR3 contains 18 residues. The CDR3 sequence is CASSPENPGGGSSYEQYF. The CDR3 DNA reads TGTGCCAGCTCACCCGAGAATCCCGGGGGCGGGAGCTCCTACGAGCAGTACTTC.

CDR3 loop: CASSPPGAGAYNEQFF. The CDR3 nucleotides read TGTGCCAGTAGTCCCCCCGGAGCGGGAGCCTACAATGAGCAGTTCTTC. The chain is built from TRBV19 and TRBJ2-1; 8 nucleotides match TRBD2. The germline CDR1 and CDR2 sequences are LNHDA and SQIVND (reference sequence). This CDR3 contains 16 residues. After removal of 5 bases from V and 2 bases from J, the junction contained 8 bases not matched to a gene.

V and J are TRBV21-1 and TRBJ1-5. TRBV21-1 is shown as a pseudogene. This CDR3 comprises 14 residues. CDR3 protein: CASKGGCHNQPQHF. The CDR3 bases are TGTGCCAGCAAGGGAGGATGCCACAATCAGCCCCAGCATTTT.

The chain is built from TRBV5-6 and TRBJ2-7; 9 bases map to TRBD1. The CDR3 consists of 15 residues. V lost 2 bases to trimming and J lost 2 bases; unmatched junction nucleotides: 5. Germline values: CDR1 SGHDT, CDR2 YYEEEE. The CDR3 loop reads CASSFRDRVTYEQYF. The CDR3, as DNA: TGTGCCAGCAGCTTTCGGGACAGGGTAACCTACGAGCAGTACTTC.

Regarding this clone: Because it lacks the conserved phenylalanine or tryptophan at the end, this CDR3 is likely a read error. Because the CDR3's place on the DNA is in doubt, the DNA is left out and the CDR3 is given as listed by TCRdb. The chain has TRBV3-1 (or the pseudogene TRBV3-2) and TRBJ2-4; the table's D call, TRBD2, was not checked against the DNA. CDR1 and CDR2 (germline): LGHDT, YNNKEL (reference sequence). The CDR3 comprises 12 residues, both ends counted. This CDR3 reads CASSHSGVSRAL.

The chain employs TRBV28 and TRBJ2-5; D is uncertain. Germline V gives CDR1 MDHEN, CDR2 SYDVKM. The CDR3 sequence is 13 residues long. The V and J ends lost 1 base and 2 bases respectively, with 5 bases between them. CDR3 in amino acids: CASSLYRQETQYF. The CDR3 nucleotides are TGTGCCAGCAGTTTATATAGACAAGAGACCCAGTACTTC.

J is TRBJ2-1 and V is TRBV27; 7 nucleotides align to TRBD2. The CDR3 is 16 residues long. Trimming removed 6 bases from V and 4 bases from J; junction bases left unmatched: 12. In germline, CDR1 is MNHEY, CDR2 SMNVEV (reference sequence). Here the CDR3 DNA reads TGTGCCAGCAGAGAAAACGGACTAGGAGTTTACAATGAGCAGTTCTTC. It encodes CASRENGLGVYNEQFF.

V gene TRBV2 combines with J gene TRBJ1-2, with a tentative D call TRBD1 (5 bases). Trimming removed 10 bases at V and 2 bases at J, with 17 bases between. The CDR3 contains 14 residues. Germline V gene lookup returns CDR1 SNHLY and CDR2 FYNNEI. The DNA for the CDR3 is TGTGCCATCATACGAGGCGCAGGGAACTATGGCTACACCTTC. Protein sequence: CAIIRGAGNYGYTF.

V is TRBV7-9 and J is TRBJ2-7; TRBD2 agrees at 12 bases. CDR3 length equals 16 residues. Germline CDR1 reads SEHNR; CDR2 reads FQNEAQ (reference sequence). The junction had 4 bases not matched to a gene; V was cut back by 4 bases and J by 0 bases. The CDR3 is CASSYPTSGSSYEQYF. The CDR3 nucleotides read TGTGCCAGCAGCTACCCGACTAGCGGGAGCTCCTACGAGCAGTACTTC.

There are a few counts of this clone. The genes are TRBV2 and TRBJ2-7, with TRBD2 as a possible D gene (6 bases). This CDR3 has 15 residues. Germline-derived CDR1 and CDR2 are SNHLY and FYNNEI. The ends were cut back, 5 bases at V and 0 bases at J, with 14 bases in the middle. The CDR3 DNA reads TGTGCCAGCAGTACCGGACTAAATTTCTCCTACGAGCAGTACTTC. Protein: CASSTGLNFSYEQYF.

This sequence joins TRBV2 and TRBJ2-3; 8 bases match TRBD1. The length of the CDR3 is 14 residues. The V gene end was trimmed by 5 bases and the J gene end by 3 bases; junction bases not matched to a gene: 4. In germline, CDR1 is SNHLY, CDR2 FYNNEI. This CDR3 reads CASSFTGGTDTQYF. The CDR3 coding sequence is TGTGCCAGCAGTTTTACAGGGGGGACAGATACGCAGTATTTT.

The V call is TRBV19, the J call TRBJ1-2; tentatively, D is TRBD1 (6 bases). Germline lookup yields CDR1 LNHDA and CDR2 SQIVND (reference sequence). Between the trimmed V and J ends, which lost 3 bases and 4 bases, there was a span of 12 bases. The CDR3 consists of 14 residues. The CDR3 spells CASSMGARVYGYTF. DNA of the CDR3: TGTGCCAGTAGTATGGGGGCCAGGGTCTATGGCTACACCTTC.

This sequence joins TRBV18 and TRBJ2-3; a weak D match, TRBD1 (6 bases). V gave up 5 bases and J gave up 8 bases, with 20 bases separating them. CDR1 is KGHSH, CDR2 LQKENI, per germline. This CDR3 has 15 residues. The CDR3: CASSDVITGLGTQYF. The CDR3 DNA reads as TGTGCCAGCTCAGACGTTATTACAGGGTTGGGTACGCAGTATTTT.

The CDR3 DNA sequence: TGCAGCGGTGGACAGGGATCCTACGGCTACACCTTC. Its translation is CSGGQGSYGYTF. The chain employs TRBV29-1 and TRBJ1-2, with 8 nucleotides matching TRBD1. CDR3 length equals 12 residues. Germline V lookup: CDR1 SQVTM, CDR2 ANQGSEA. Losses at the gene ends were 7 bases for V and 8 bases for J; bases not matched to a gene: 9.

CDR3 sequence: CASSQEEGGNTIYF. The CDR3 bases are TGCGCCAGCAGCCAAGAGGAGGGAGGAAACACCATATATTTT. The chain combines TRBV4-1 with TRBJ1-3, with D hard to call. V lost 0 bases, J lost 4 bases, and 7 bases lay in between. The length of the CDR3 is 14 residues. Looked up from germline, CDR1 is MGHRA and CDR2 is YSYEKL.

This chain links TRBV7-9 with TRBJ1-6, with 9 bases fitting TRBD1. The length of the CDR3 is 15 residues. Unmatched junction bases numbered 2, after V lost 1 base and J lost 7 bases. Germline assignment: CDR1 SEHNR and CDR2 FQNEAQ (reference sequence). The CDR3 sequence is CASSLVGQGNSPLHF. CDR3 bases: TGTGCCAGCAGCTTAGTTGGACAGGGGAATTCACCCCTCCACTTT.

The chain combines TRBV28 with TRBJ2-1, with 9 bases identical to TRBD2. Trimming removed 7 bases from V and 8 bases from J; junction bases left unmatched: 15. The CDR3 sequence is 16 residues long. CDR1 and CDR2 (germline): MDHEN, SYDVKM. The CDR3 is CASTRGGGRAIYEQFF. The DNA of the CDR3 is TGTGCCAGCACCAGGGGTGGCGGGAGGGCCATCTATGAGCAGTTCTTC.

This chain uses TRBV20-1 with TRBJ2-7; D is perhaps TRBD2 (6 bases). V gave up 3 bases and J gave up 4 bases, with 22 bases separating them. From germline, CDR1 is DFQATT and CDR2 SNEGSKA (reference sequence). The CDR3 is made up of 16 amino acids. CDR3 region: CSASSPSRRANYEQYF. CDR3 coding DNA: TGCAGTGCTAGTTCCCCGTCCCGGAGGGCCAATTACGAGCAGTACTTC.

This chain uses TRBV6-1 with TRBJ2-5; 7 bases align to TRBD1. This CDR3 is built from 15 residues. Germline CDR1 MNHNS, CDR2 SASEGT. Trimming at V came to 1 base and at J to 5 bases, leaving 7 bases not matched to a gene. CDR3 protein: CASSEVRGLGETQYF. The CDR3 region has the DNA TGTGCCAGCAGTGAAGTGAGGGGGCTCGGGGAGACCCAGTACTTC.

This chain connects TRBV9 to TRBJ2-7; possible D gene TRBD1, 6 bases. CDR3 size: 14 residues. V lost 0 bases and J 2 bases, leaving 9 bases between the germline ends. Per the germline V gene, CDR1 is SGDLS and CDR2 is YYNGEE. The CDR3 DNA is TGTGCCAGCAGCGTAGAACAGGGCCCCTACGAGCAGTACTTC. Encoded protein: CASSVEQGPYEQYF.